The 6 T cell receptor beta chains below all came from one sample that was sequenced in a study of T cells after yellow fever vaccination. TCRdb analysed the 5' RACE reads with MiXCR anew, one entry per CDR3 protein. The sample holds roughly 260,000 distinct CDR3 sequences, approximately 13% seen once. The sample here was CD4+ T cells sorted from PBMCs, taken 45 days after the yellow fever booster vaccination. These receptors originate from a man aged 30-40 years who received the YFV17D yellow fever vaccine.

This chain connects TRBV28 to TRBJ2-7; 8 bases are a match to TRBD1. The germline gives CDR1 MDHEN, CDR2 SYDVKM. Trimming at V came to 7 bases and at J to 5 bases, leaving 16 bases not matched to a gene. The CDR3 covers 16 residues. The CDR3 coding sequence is TGTGCCAGCAAGCAGTTAATCGGACAGGGCGGCAACGAGCAGTACTTC. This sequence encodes CASKQLIGQGGNEQYF.

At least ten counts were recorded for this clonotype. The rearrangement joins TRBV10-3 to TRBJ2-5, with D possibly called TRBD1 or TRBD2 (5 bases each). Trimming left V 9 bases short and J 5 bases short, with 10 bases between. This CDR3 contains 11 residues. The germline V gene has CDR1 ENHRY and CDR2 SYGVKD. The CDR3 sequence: CAMGPGETQYF. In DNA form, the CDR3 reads TGTGCCATGGGACCGGGGGAGACCCAGTACTTC.

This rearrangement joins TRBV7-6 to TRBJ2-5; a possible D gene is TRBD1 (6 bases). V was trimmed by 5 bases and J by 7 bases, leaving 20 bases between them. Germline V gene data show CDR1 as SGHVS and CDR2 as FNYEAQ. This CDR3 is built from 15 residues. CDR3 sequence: CASSLWQGEGVTQYF. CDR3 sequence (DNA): TGTGCCAGCAGCCTATGGCAGGGAGAGGGGGTGACCCAGTACTTC.

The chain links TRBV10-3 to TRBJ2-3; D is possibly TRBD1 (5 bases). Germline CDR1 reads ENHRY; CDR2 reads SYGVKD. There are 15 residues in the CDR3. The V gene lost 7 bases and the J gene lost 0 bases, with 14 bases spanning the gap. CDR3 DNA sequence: TGTGCCATCAACCAGGGATTCCTTAGCACAGATACGCAGTATTTT. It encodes CAINQGFLSTDTQYF.

DNA for the CDR3: TGCAGTGCTGGACCTTGGAAAGGGATAGCTTACGAGCAGTACTTC. Its translation: CSAGPWKGIAYEQYF. The chain has TRBV20-1 and TRBJ2-7; no definite D call. Germline lookup yields CDR1 DFQATT and CDR2 SNEGSKA (reference sequence). Between the trimmed V and J ends, which lost 5 bases and 4 bases, there was a span of 21 bases. CDR3 length equals 15 residues.

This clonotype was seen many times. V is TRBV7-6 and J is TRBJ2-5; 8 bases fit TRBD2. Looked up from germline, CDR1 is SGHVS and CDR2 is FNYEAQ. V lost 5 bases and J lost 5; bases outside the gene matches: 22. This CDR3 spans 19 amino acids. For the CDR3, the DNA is TGTGCCAGCAGCCCGAAAATTTTTTCGGACTGGCGGGAGGTGGAGACCCAGTACTTC. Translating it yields CASSPKIFSDWREVETQYF.